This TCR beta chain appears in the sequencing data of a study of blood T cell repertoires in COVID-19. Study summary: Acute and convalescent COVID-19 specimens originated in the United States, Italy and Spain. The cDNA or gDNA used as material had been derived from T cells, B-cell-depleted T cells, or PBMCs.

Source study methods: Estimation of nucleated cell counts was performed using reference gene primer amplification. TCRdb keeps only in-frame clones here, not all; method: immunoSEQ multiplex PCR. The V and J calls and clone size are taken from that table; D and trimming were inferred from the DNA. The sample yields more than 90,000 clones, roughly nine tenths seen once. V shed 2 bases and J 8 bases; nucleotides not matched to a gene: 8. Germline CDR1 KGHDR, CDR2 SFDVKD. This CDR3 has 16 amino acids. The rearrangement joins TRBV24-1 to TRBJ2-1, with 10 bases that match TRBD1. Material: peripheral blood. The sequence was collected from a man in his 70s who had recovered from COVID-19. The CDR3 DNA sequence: TGTGCCACCAGTGATTACCGGGACAGGGGCAAAGATGAGCAGTTCTTC. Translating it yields CATSDYRDRGKDEQFF.